This record covers a single T cell receptor (beta chain). The target of this receptor is not known. With the read ending 3 residues before the CDR3 end, the germline J gene is used to fill in that end. What this sample's treatment or condition label stands for: autologous CTL019 cells: CD19 CAR with 4-1BB and CD3 zeta domains. TCR zeta and 4-1BB costimulatory signaling domains were incorporated into the CD19 CAR. Leukapheresis was used to collect T cells from peripheral blood for manufacturing CTL019. The DNeasy Blood and Tissue Kit was used to extract genomic DNA from pre-infusion T cells, peripheral blood, or sorted post-infusion T cells. The immunoSEQ assay was used for deep sequencing of the TCR beta chain. The authors' pipeline ran thus. Clonotype frequencies were computed using only productive TCR beta rearrangements. TCRdb mirrors the immuneACCESS table, restricted to in-frame sequences. Some clones are absent from its copies; in checked studies, under half trace to an unresolved V gene, and the reason for the others is unknown. V and J calls and clone size are copied from that table; D and trimming were computed from the DNA. The table held for this sample gives under 30,000 clones. Of the sample, roughly 1.9% is held by the ten largest clones.

From V the trimming removes 2 bases and from J it removes 10 bases, while the gene matches leave 16 bases of the junction unaccounted for. The germline V gene (reference sequence) sets CDR1 to GTSNPN and CDR2 to SVGIG. The CDR3 has 16 amino acids, counting the end cysteine and phenylalanine. The CDR3 was read in part: 39 bases, with the frame set at base 1. These data are taken from a study of TET2 disruption in CD19-targeted CAR T cells (dated by TCRdb to 2016 to 2019). For the wider study: No additional inclusion criteria were applied, and the number of samples was determined by the original clinical trial design and by sample availability. What the authors observed across the whole study: Conclusions about the patient's CAR T cells rested on extensive analysis of a single subject.

In this chain, TRBV30 is recombined with TRBJ1-4; a stretch of 7 junction bases matches TRBD1. The TCR sequence derives from a man between 65 and 85 years old with chronic lymphocytic leukemia. The source material was CD8- CAR+ T cells sorted from cultured blood T cells, sampled for CD19 CAR T cell therapy. Read against the paper, the sample's cell subset or site label means: CD8-negative CAR-positive T cells from the infusion product. The sequenced CDR3 bases are TGTGCCTGGAGTCCTACCTATACCGGGGCAGGGGGAAAA. This codes for CAWSPTYTGAGGK. The CDR3, in full, reads CAWSPTYTGAGGKLFF.